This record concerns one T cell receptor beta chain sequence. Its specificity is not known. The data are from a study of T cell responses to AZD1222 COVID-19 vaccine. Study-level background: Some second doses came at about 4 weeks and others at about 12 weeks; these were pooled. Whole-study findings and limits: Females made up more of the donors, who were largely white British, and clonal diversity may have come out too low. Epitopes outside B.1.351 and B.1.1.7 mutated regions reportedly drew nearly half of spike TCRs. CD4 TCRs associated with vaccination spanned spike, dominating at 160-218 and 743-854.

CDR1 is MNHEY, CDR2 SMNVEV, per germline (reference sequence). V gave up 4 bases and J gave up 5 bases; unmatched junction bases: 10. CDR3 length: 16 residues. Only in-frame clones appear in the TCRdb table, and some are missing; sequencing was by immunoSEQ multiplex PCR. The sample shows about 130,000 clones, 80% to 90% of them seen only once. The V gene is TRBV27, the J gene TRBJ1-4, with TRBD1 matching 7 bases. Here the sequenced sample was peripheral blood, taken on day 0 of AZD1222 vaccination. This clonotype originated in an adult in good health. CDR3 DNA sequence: TGTGCCAGCAGTTACCAACCGGGACAGAAGAATGAAAAACTGTTTTTT. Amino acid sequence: CASSYQPGQKNEKLFF.